The sequence of this TCR beta chain was determined in a study of blood T cell repertoires in COVID-19. Background on the study: Researchers got acute and convalescent COVID-19 samples from the United States, Italy and Spain. The analysed material was cDNA or gDNA that came from T cells, B-cell-depleted T cells, or PBMCs.

Data came from immunoSEQ multiplex PCR; TCRdb stores just in-frame clones and leaves some out. The table lists under 200,000 clones, roughly 70% of them singletons, with around 3% in the top ten. With 1 base clipped from V and 0 bases from J, the junction kept 10 bases outside the gene matches. The CDR3 sequence is 19 residues long. From germline, CDR1 is LGHNA and CDR2 YNFKEQ. Sequences were obtained from peripheral blood. The chain carries TRBV4-2 and TRBJ2-3; 10 nucleotides match TRBD1. The TCR comes from a woman aged 80 or over with acute or convalescent COVID-19. CDR3 sequence: CASSQVYGTGALSTDTQYF. DNA of the CDR3: TGTGCCAGCAGCCAAGTGTATGGGACAGGGGCGCTAAGCACAGATACGCAGTATTTT.